The clone carrying this TCR beta chain was seen a single time. This CDR3 has 16 amino acids. Germline V gene data show CDR1 as SGHAT and CDR2 as FQNNGV. Trimming cost V 2 bases and J 2 bases, with 15 bases left between them. Using immunoSEQ multiplex PCR, the repertoire was profiled, and TCRdb retains in-frame clones only, with some absent. Found here are about 160,000 clones, approximately 90% of them singletons; the top ten hold 5% to 8.5%. The data were obtained in a study of blood T cell repertoires in COVID-19. Individuals aged about 18 to 90 years were recruited from fewer than 25 US areas. Cohort placement rested on clinical history that participants reported themselves. Two negative PCRs, clearance, or symptom resolution characterized the recovered Cohort 3 donors.

Sequenced: PBMCs or T cells enriched from blood (not recorded which). The chain is built from TRBV11-2 and TRBJ2-5; tentatively, D is TRBD1 (6 bases). This clonotype was obtained from a woman aged 50 to 60 who had recovered from COVID-19. The CDR3 coding sequence is TGTGCCAGCAGCTTAATTTACAGGGCCAGGCAAGAGACCCAGTACTTC. It yields the protein CASSLIYRARQETQYF.